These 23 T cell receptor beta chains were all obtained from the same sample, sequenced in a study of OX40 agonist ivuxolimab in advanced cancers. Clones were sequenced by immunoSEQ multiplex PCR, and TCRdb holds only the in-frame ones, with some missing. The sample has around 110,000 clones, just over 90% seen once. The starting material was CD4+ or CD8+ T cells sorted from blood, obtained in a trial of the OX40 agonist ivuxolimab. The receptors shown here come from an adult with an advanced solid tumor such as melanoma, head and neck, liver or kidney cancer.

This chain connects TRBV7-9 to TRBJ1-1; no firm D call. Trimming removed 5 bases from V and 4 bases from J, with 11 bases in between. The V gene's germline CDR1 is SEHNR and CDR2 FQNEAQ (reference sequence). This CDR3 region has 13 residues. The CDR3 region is CASSAELGTEAFF. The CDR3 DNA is TGTGCCAGCAGCGCTGAGCTGGGCACTGAAGCTTTCTTT.

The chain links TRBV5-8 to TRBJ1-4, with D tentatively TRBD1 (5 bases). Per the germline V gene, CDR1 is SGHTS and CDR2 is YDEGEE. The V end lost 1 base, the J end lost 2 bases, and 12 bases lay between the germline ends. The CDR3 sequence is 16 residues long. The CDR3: CASSLYEGRTNEKLFF. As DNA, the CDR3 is TGTGCCAGCAGCTTGTATGAGGGGAGGACTAATGAAAAACTGTTTTTT.

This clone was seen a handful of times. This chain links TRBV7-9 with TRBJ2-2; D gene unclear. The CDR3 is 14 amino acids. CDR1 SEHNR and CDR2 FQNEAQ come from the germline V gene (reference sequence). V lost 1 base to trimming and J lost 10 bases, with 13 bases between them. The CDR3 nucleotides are TGTGCCAGCAGCTTAGACCAGGTGGTGGTGGAGCTGTTTTTT. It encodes CASSLDQVVVELFF.

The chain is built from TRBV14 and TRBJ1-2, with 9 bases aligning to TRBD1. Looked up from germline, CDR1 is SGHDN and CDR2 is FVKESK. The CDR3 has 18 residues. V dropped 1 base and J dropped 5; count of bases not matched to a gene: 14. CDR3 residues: CASSQAPPEQGARYGYTF. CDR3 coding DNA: TGTGCCAGCAGCCAAGCGCCGCCCGAACAGGGGGCACGTTATGGCTACACCTTC.

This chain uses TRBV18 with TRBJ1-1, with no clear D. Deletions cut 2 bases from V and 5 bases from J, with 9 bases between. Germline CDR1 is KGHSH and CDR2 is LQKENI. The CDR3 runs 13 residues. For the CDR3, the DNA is TGTGCCAGCTCACCATTGAAGGGTACTGAAGCTTTCTTT. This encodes CASSPLKGTEAFF.

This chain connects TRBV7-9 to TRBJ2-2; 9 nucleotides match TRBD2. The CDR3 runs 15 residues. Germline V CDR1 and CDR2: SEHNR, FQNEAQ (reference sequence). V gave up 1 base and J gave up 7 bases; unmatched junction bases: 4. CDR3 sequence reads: CASSLVGLAGGELFF. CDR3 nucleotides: TGTGCCAGCAGCTTAGTGGGACTAGCCGGCGGGGAGCTGTTTTTT.

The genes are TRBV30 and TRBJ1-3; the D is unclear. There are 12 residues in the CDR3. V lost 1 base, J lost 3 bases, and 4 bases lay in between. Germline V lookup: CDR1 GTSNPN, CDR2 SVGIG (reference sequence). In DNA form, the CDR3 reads TGTGCCTGGAGTGACGATGGAAACACCATATATTTT. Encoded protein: CAWSDDGNTIYF.

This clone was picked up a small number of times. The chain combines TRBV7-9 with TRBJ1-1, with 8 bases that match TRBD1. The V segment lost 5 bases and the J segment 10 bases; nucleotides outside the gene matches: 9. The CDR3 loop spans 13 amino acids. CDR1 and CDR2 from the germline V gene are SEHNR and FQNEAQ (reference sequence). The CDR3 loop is CASSETFDRGAFF. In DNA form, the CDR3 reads TGTGCCAGCAGCGAAACCTTCGACAGGGGAGCTTTCTTT.

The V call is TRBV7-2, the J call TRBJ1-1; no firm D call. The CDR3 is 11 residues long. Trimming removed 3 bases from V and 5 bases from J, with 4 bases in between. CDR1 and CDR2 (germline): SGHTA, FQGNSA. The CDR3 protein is CASSLLTEAFF. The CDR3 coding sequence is TGTGCCAGCAGCTTGCTTACTGAAGCTTTCTTT.

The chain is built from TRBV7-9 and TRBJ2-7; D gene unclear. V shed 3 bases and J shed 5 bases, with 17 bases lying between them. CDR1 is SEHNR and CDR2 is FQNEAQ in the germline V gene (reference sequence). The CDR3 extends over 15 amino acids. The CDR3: CASSFSPVVSNEQYF. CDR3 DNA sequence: TGTGCCAGCAGCTTCTCCCCCGTTGTGTCGAACGAGCAGTACTTC.

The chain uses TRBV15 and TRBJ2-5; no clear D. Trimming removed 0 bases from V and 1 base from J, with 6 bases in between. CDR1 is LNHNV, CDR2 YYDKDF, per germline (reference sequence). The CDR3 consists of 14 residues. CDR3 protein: CATSRDPRQETQYF. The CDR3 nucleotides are TGTGCCACCAGCAGAGATCCGCGCCAAGAGACCCAGTACTTC. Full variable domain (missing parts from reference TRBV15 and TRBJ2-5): DAMVIQNPRYQVTQFGKPVTLSCSQTLNHNVMYWYQQKSSQAPKLLFHYYDKDFNNEADTPDNFQSRRPNTSFCFLDIRSPGLGDTAMYLCATSRDPRQETQYFGPGTRLLVL.

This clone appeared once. CDR3 DNA sequence: TGTGCCAGCAGCCCGGGAGGGGGCCGAGATACGCAGTATTTT. Translated, it gives CASSPGGGRDTQYF. The chain has TRBV5-4 and TRBJ2-3; D is perhaps TRBD2 (8 bases). Germline V gene data show CDR1 as SGHNT and CDR2 as YYREEE (reference sequence). V dropped 4 bases and J dropped 5 bases, with 14 bases sitting between them. The CDR3 extends over 14 amino acids. Complete variable domain (other parts from reference TRBV5-4 and TRBJ2-3): ETGVTQSPTHLIKTRGQQVTLRCSSQSGHNTVSWYQQALGQGPQFIFQYYREEENGRGNFPPRFSGLQFPNYSSELNVNALELDDSALYLCASSPGGGRDTQYFGPGTRLTVL.

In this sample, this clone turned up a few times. The CDR3 sequence: CASSGGNNQPQHF. In nucleotides, the CDR3 is TGTGCCAGTAGCGGGGGGAACAATCAGCCCCAGCATTTT. This rearrangement joins TRBV19 to TRBJ1-5, with a possible D match to TRBD1 (5 bases). V was trimmed by 6 bases and J by 3 bases, leaving 9 bases between them. CDR3 length: 13 amino acids. Germline loops: CDR1 LNHDA, CDR2 SQIVND (reference sequence).

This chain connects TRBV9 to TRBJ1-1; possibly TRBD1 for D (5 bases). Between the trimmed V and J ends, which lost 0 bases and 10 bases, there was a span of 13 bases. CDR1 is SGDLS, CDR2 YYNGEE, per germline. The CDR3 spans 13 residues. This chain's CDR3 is CASSVGPTGGAFF. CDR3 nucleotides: TGTGCCAGCAGCGTAGGACCCACCGGGGGAGCTTTCTTT.

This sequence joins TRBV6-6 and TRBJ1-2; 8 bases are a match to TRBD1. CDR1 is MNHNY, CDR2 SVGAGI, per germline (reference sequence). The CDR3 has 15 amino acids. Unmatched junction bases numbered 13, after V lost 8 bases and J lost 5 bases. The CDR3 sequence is CASQGQVIITYGYTF. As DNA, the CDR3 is TGTGCCAGCCAGGGACAGGTTATTATCACTTATGGCTACACCTTC.

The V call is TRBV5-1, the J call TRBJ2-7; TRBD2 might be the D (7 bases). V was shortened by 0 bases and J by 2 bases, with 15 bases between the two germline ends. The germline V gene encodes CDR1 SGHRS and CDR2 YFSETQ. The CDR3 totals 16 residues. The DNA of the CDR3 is TGCGCCAGCAGCTTGGCCGGGGGGCCCCCCGCCTACGAGCAGTACTTC. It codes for CASSLAGGPPAYEQYF.

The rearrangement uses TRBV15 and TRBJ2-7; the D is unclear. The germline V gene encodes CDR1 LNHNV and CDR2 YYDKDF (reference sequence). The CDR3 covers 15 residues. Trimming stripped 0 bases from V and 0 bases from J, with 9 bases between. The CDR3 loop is CATSREKTHSYEQYF. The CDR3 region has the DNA TGTGCCACCAGCAGAGAGAAGACACACTCCTACGAGCAGTACTTC.

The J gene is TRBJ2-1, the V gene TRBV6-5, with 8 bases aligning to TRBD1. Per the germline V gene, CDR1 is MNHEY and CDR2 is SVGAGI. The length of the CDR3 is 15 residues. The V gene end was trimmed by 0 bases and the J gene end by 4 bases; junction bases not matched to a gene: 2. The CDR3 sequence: CASSYSRDRYNEQFF. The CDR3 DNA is TGTGCCAGCAGTTACTCGAGGGACAGGTACAATGAGCAGTTCTTC.

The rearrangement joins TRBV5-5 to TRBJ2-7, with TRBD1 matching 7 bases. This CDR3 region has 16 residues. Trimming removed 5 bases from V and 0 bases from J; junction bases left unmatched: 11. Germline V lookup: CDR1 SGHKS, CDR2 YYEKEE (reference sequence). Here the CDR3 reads CASRYRDSDFSYEQYF. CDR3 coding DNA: TGTGCCAGCAGATACCGGGACAGCGATTTCTCCTACGAGCAGTACTTC.

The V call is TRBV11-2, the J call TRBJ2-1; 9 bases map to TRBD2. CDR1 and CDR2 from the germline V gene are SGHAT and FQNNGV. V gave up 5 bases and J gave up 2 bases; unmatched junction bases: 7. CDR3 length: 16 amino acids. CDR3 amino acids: CASSDRREGPYNEQFF. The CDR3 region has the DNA TGTGCCAGCAGCGACCGGCGGGAGGGCCCCTACAATGAGCAGTTCTTC. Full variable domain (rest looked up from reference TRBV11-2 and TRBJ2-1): EAGVAQSPRYKIIEKRQSVAFWCNPISGHATLYWYQQILGQGPKLLIQFQNNGVVDDSQLPKDRFSAERLKGVDSTLKIQPAKLEDSAVYLCASSDRREGPYNEQFFGPGTRLTVL.

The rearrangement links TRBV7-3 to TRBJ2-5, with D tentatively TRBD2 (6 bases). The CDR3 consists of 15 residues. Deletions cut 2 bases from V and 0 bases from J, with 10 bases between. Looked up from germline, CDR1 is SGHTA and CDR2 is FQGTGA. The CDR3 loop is CASSLAGQYQETQYF. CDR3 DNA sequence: TGTGCCAGCAGCTTAGCGGGGCAGTACCAAGAGACCCAGTACTTC. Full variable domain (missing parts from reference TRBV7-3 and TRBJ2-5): GAGVSQTPSNKVTEKGKYVELRCDPISGHTALYWYRQSLGQGPEFLIYFQGTGAADDSGLPNDRFFAVRPEGSVSTLKIQRTERGDSAVYLCASSLAGQYQETQYFGPGTRLLVL.

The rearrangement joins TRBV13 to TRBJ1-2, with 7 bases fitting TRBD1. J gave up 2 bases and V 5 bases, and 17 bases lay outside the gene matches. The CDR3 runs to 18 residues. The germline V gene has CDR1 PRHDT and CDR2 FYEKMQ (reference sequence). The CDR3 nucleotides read TGTGCCAGCAGCCTCAATACCTTTCCGGGACAGAAAAACTATGGCTACACCTTC. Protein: CASSLNTFPGQKNYGYTF.

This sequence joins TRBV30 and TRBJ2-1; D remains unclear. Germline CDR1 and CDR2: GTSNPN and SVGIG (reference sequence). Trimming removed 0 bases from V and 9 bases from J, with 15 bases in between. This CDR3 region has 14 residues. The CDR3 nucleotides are TGTGCCTGGAGTGTGACGGTTAGGCGCGGTGAGCAGTTCTTC. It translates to CAWSVTVRRGEQFF.